This paragraph reports one T cell receptor beta chain. This entry is derived from a study of blood T cell repertoires in COVID-19. Libraries were prepared by immunoSEQ multiplex PCR; TCRdb keeps only in-frame clonotypes and omits some of them. The profile covers over 150,000 clones, with 76% appearing a single time and 3% to 4.5% taken by the ten largest. Trimming removed 4 bases at V and 5 bases at J, with 9 bases between. The CDR3 length is 12 residues. The germline V gene encodes CDR1 SGDLS and CDR2 YYNGEE. This clonotype originated in an elderly woman with acute or convalescent COVID-19. J is TRBJ1-1 and V is TRBV9; D is uncertain. Sequencing input: peripheral blood. CDR3 sequence: CASSRLATEAFF. In nucleotides, the CDR3 is TGTGCCAGCAGCCGCCTTGCGACTGAAGCTTTCTTT.